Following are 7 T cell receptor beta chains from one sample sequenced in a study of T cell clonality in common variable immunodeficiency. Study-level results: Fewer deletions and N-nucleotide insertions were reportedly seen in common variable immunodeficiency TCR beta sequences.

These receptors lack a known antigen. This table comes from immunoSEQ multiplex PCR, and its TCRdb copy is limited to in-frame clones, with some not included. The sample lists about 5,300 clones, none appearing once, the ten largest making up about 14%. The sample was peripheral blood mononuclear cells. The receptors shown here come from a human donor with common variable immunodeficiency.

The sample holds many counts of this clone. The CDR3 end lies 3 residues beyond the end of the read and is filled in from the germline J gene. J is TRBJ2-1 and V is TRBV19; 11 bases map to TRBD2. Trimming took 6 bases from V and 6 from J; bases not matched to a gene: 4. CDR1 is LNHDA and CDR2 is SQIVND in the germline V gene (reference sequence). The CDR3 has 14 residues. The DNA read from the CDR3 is TGTGCCAGTAGACTAGCGGGAGTTGGCAATGAG. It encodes CASRLAGVGNE. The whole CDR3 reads CASRLAGVGNEQFF.

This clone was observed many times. The CDR3 loop reads CASSARTGPSYEQYF. The sequenced CDR3 bases are TGCGCCAGCAGCGCAAGGACAGGGCCTTCCTACGAG. The V and J genes are TRBV5-1 and TRBJ2-7, with 8 bases identical to TRBD1. Read sequence stops 3 residues before the CDR3 end, and the germline J gene provides the missing end. The junction had 7 bases not matched to a gene; V was cut back by 4 bases and J by 1 base. There are 15 residues in the CDR3. The V gene's germline CDR1 is SGHRS and CDR2 YFSETQ.

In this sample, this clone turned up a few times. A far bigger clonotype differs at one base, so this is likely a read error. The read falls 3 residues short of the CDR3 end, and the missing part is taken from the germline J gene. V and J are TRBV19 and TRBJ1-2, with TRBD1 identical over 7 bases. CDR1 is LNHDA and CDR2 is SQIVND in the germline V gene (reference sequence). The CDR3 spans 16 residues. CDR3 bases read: TGTGCCAGTAGTATAGTAGGAGACATAAGGGGGCAGCCC. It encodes CASSIVGDIRGQP. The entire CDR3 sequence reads CASSIVGDIRGQPYTF.

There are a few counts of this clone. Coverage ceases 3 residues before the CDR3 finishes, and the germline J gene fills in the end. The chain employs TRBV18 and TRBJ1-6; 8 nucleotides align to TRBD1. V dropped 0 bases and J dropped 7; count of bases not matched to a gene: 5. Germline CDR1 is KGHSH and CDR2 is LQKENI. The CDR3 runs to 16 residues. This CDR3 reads CASSPPDQGANSPLHF. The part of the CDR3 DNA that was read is TGTGCCAGCTCACCACCAGATCAGGGGGCGAATTCACCC.

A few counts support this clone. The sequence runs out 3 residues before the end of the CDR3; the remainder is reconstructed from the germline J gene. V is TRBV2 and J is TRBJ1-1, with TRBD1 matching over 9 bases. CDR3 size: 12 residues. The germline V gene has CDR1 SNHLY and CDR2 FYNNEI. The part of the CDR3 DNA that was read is TGTGCCAGCAGTGGACAGGGGGTAGAA. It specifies CASSGQGVE. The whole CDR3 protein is CASSGQGVEAFF.

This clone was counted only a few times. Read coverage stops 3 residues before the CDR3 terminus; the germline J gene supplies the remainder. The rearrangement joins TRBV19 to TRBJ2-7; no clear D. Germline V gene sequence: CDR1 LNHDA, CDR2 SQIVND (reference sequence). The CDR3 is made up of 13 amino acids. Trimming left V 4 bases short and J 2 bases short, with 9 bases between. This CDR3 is CASSKPPTYEQYF. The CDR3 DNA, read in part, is TGTGCCAGTAGTAAACCACCTACCTACGAG.

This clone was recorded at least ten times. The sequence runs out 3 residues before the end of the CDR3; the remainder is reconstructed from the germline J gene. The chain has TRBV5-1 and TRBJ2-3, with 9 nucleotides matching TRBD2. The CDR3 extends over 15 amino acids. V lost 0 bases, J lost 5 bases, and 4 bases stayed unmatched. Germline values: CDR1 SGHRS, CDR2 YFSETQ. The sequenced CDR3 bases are TGCGCCAGCAGCTTGGCCCAACTAGCGGGAGATACG. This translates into CASSLAQLAGDT. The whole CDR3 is CASSLAQLAGDTQYF.